This record looks at one TCR beta chain sequence and its context. Its matching antigen is unknown. The table came from immunoSEQ multiplex PCR; TCRdb's copy has only in-frame clones and leaves some out. Of fewer than 8,500 clones in the sample, 65% to 75% were seen once. This entry is derived from a study of regulatory dendritic cells for organ transplantation. Study findings and constraints: Alloreactive memory CD8+ T cell pools varied considerably between individuals. Among resting subsets, memory CD8+ cells contained the most alloreactive clonotypes.

Sorted subsets were CFSE-labeled and cultured roughly 5 days with allogeneic dendritic cells. Naive CD45RA+ and memory CD45RO+ CD4+ or CD8+ T cells were FACS-sorted. Sample: memory CD4+ T cells from blood cultured with dendritic cells. Subset in this sample: CD45RO+ memory T cells. This clonotype originated in a human donor in good health.

The CDR3 bases are TGTGCCAGCGGCCAGGGGGGGCAGTTCTTC. It yields the protein CASGQGGQFF. The J gene is TRBJ2-1, the V gene TRBV7-2; a possible D gene is TRBD1 (7 bases). Trimming shortened V by 8 bases and J by 12 bases, and 11 bases separated the two germline ends. CDR1 and CDR2 from the germline V gene are SGHTA and FQGNSA. This CDR3 contains 10 residues.